Listed here are 29 T cell receptor beta chains from one sample, sequenced in a study of shared clonotypes between healthy human individuals. Repertoires were generated with immunoSEQ multiplex PCR, while TCRdb's copy carries only in-frame clones and drops some. The sample contains 950,000 to 1,100,000 clones, roughly 80% of which appear only once. The specimen was memory CD4+ T cells sorted from blood. Subset noted: CD45RA-negative fraction. The receptors here all came from a man between 18 and 29 years old in good health.

This rearrangement joins TRBV5-1 to TRBJ1-1, with a possible D match to TRBD1 (5 bases). Trimming left V 2 bases short and J 7 bases short, with 12 bases between. Germline V gene data show CDR1 as SGHRS and CDR2 as YFSETQ. CDR3 size: 13 residues. CDR3 bases: TGCGCCAGCAGCTTTGGACAAAACTTTGAAGCTTTCTTT. It yields the protein CASSFGQNFEAFF.

On this clone: The identical CDR3 is also encoded by other nucleotide sequences in the sample. This rearrangement joins TRBV6-6 to TRBJ1-2, with unresolved D. CDR1 MNHNY and CDR2 SVGAGI come from the germline V gene (reference sequence). The ends were cut back, 7 bases at V and 0 bases at J, with 15 bases in the middle. The CDR3 is made up of 15 amino acids. In nucleotides, the CDR3 is TGTGCCAGCACCACCCCCGGCGGAGCTAACTATGGCTACACCTTC. This gives the protein CASTTPGGANYGYTF.

This chain joins TRBV27 and TRBJ1-1; D is possibly TRBD1 (5 bases). CDR3 length: 15 amino acids. V was pared by 6 bases and J by 5 bases, with 19 bases between. Germline CDR1 is MNHEY and CDR2 is SMNVEV (reference sequence). CDR3 in DNA: TGTGCCAGCAGGTTGCTCCTTGAGGGGAGGACTGAAGCTTTCTTT. This codes for CASRLLLEGRTEAFF.

This clone was recorded once. V usage is TRBV7-2 and J usage is TRBJ2-5, with 8 positions matching TRBD2. The CDR3 covers 16 residues. Germline assignment: CDR1 SGHTA and CDR2 FQGNSA. Trimming removed 2 bases from V and 1 base from J; junction bases left unmatched: 6. CDR3 residues: CASSLSWLAGQETQYF. The CDR3 DNA reads as TGTGCCAGCAGCTTAAGTTGGCTAGCGGGCCAAGAGACCCAGTACTTC.

The rearrangement joins TRBV27 to TRBJ1-1; TRBD1 aligns across 9 bases. The CDR3 runs to 14 residues. V lost 5 bases to trimming and J lost 1 base; unmatched junction nucleotides: 2. Per the germline V gene, CDR1 is MNHEY and CDR2 is SMNVEV (reference sequence). CDR3 residues: CASSGQGRNTEAFF. The CDR3 nucleotides read TGTGCCAGCAGTGGACAGGGGAGGAACACTGAAGCTTTCTTT.

In the case of this clone: One junction end does not reproduce the germline sequence, and a read error may be involved. The V call is TRBV7-2, the J call TRBJ1-1; D is uncertain. The CDR3 consists of 14 residues. Per germline, CDR1 SGHTA and CDR2 FQGNSA. CDR3 DNA: TGTGCCAGCAGCTTACGACACGGGAACGCTGAAGCTTTCTTT. This sequence encodes CASSLRHGNAEAFF.

In this sample, this clone turned up once. One junction end does not reproduce the germline sequence, and a read error may be involved. V gene TRBV7-7 combines with J gene TRBJ2-3, with D perhaps matching TRBD1 (6 bases). Germline V gene sequence: CDR1 SSHAT, CDR2 FNYEAQ (reference sequence). The CDR3 totals 17 residues. The CDR3 sequence: CASSVHTGTPVTDTQYF. CDR3 in DNA: TGTGCTAGCAGCGTTCACACCGGGACACCAGTGACAGATACGCAGTATTTT.

A single count supports this clone. This chain connects TRBV18 to TRBJ2-5; unclear D gene. The V gene lost 11 bases and the J gene lost 1 base, with 20 bases spanning the gap. The germline V gene has CDR1 KGHSH and CDR2 LQKENI. The CDR3 extends over 15 amino acids. The CDR3 region is CASTRNAAVQETQYF. The CDR3 DNA reads TGTGCCTCAACAAGAAACGCGGCAGTCCAAGAGACCCAGTACTTC.

This clone came up a few times. The chain recombines TRBV25-1 with TRBJ1-6; D is undetermined. Germline CDR1 reads MGHDK; CDR2 reads SYGVNS. Trimming left V 1 base short and J 8 bases short, with 12 bases between. The CDR3 spans 15 residues. CDR3 bases: TGTGCCAGCAGTGAATGGGTGGCAGGAGATTCACCCCTCCACTTT. Translated: CASSEWVAGDSPLHF.

V gene TRBV5-1 combines with J gene TRBJ2-5; 7 bases fit TRBD1. Germline values: CDR1 SGHRS, CDR2 YFSETQ. The CDR3 has 16 residues. V lost 1 base to trimming and J lost 2 bases; unmatched junction nucleotides: 8. The CDR3 protein is CASSLSAAGGQETQYF. The CDR3 DNA sequence: TGCGCCAGCAGCTTGTCTGCGGCAGGGGGACAAGAGACCCAGTACTTC.

This clone has more than one count but fewer than ten. The chain has TRBV6-6 and TRBJ1-1; D might be TRBD1 (6 bases). Deletions cut 4 bases from V and 1 base from J, with 13 bases between. Germline lookup yields CDR1 MNHNY and CDR2 SVGAGI (reference sequence). The CDR3 has 15 amino acids. CDR3 in amino acids: CASSFGDKTNTEAFF. CDR3 nucleotides: TGTGCCAGCAGTTTCGGGGACAAAACGAACACTGAAGCTTTCTTT.

The V call is TRBV6-1, the J call TRBJ1-1; the D gene is possibly TRBD1 (5 bases). The length of the CDR3 is 13 residues. V lost 8 bases, J lost 4 bases, and 14 bases lay in between. The germline V gene encodes CDR1 MNHNS and CDR2 SASEGT. The CDR3, as DNA: TGTGCCAGCCGGGCCGAGACAGCCACTGAAGCTTTCTTT. Amino acid sequence: CASRAETATEAFF.

Written as DNA, the CDR3 is TGTGCCAGCAGCCTCGATTCCTGGGGAAGGACTGAAGCTTTCTTT. The encoded protein is CASSLDSWGRTEAFF. V and J are TRBV14 and TRBJ1-1, with D uncertain. The germline gives CDR1 SGHDN, CDR2 FVKESK. V lost 4 bases and J 5 bases, leaving 17 bases between the germline ends. The CDR3 runs to 15 residues.

The CDR3 nucleotides are TGTGCCTGGAGTGTATTGTCTAACTACAATGAGCAGTTCTTC. It yields the protein CAWSVLSNYNEQFF. The J gene is TRBJ2-1, the V gene TRBV30; D not certain. The germline CDR1 and CDR2 sequences are GTSNPN and SVGIG (reference sequence). The CDR3 is made up of 14 amino acids. V gave up 0 bases and J gave up 3 bases, with 9 bases separating them.

The gene calls are TRBV6-6 and TRBJ1-2; TRBD1 agrees at 10 bases. The CDR3 runs to 14 residues. Trimming removed 10 bases from V and 6 bases from J; junction bases left unmatched: 11. Germline CDR1 reads MNHNY; CDR2 reads SVGAGI (reference sequence). The CDR3 here is CAIFRQGAEDGYTF. The CDR3 nucleotides are TGTGCCATCTTCCGACAGGGGGCGGAGGATGGCTACACCTTC.

This clone was seen a handful of times. The chain links TRBV27 to TRBJ2-2; TRBD2 matches 7 bases. V gave up 3 bases and J gave up 5 bases; unmatched junction bases: 3. Germline CDR1 reads MNHEY; CDR2 reads SMNVEV (reference sequence). This CDR3 is built from 14 residues. The CDR3 nucleotides read TGTGCCAGCAGTTTGGGCGGGAGAACCGGGGAGCTGTTTTTT. It codes for CASSLGGRTGELFF.

J is TRBJ2-6 and V is TRBV6-1, with TRBD1 as a possible D gene (6 bases). The length of the CDR3 is 17 residues. CDR1 is MNHNS and CDR2 is SASEGT in the germline V gene. Trimming removed 0 bases from V and 0 bases from J, with 9 bases in between. The CDR3, as DNA: TGTGCCAGCAGTGAAGCGGGGGCCCCCTCTGGGGCCAACGTCCTGACTTTC. It is translated as CASSEAGAPSGANVLTF.

This clone was detected only a few times. The gene calls are TRBV28 and TRBJ1-3; D might be TRBD1 (6 bases). This CDR3 is 16 amino acids long. Germline V CDR1 and CDR2: MDHEN, SYDVKM. Trimming stripped 4 bases from V and 0 bases from J, with 13 bases between. DNA of the CDR3: TGTGCCAGCAGTTCAAAGACAGGCCTCTCTGGAAACACCATATATTTT. Its protein is CASSSKTGLSGNTIYF.

This chain joins TRBV25-1 and TRBJ2-7; possible D gene TRBD1, 6 bases. Germline CDR1 reads MGHDK; CDR2 reads SYGVNS. Trimming pared 4 bases from V and 6 bases from J, leaving 22 bases between. The CDR3 contains 16 residues. The CDR3 sequence is CASSAPTGLFFSEQYF. The CDR3 DNA sequence: TGTGCCAGCAGTGCCCCGACAGGTCTTTTTTTCAGCGAGCAGTACTTC.

The V gene is TRBV30, the J gene TRBJ2-7; no clear D gene. This CDR3 spans 14 amino acids. Looked up from germline, CDR1 is GTSNPN and CDR2 is SVGIG (reference sequence). With 4 bases removed from V and 2 bases from J, the gap between germline ends came to 15 bases. The CDR3 is CAWKFRRKAYEQYF. CDR3 nucleotides: TGTGCCTGGAAGTTTCGGCGGAAGGCCTACGAGCAGTACTTC.

The rearrangement uses TRBV18 and TRBJ2-7; 11 bases align to TRBD2. The CDR3 has 15 amino acids. V lost 2 bases to trimming and J lost 4 bases; unmatched junction nucleotides: 4. Germline CDR1 is KGHSH and CDR2 is LQKENI. CDR3 DNA sequence: TGTGCCAGCTCACCAACTAGCGGGAGTAAATACGAGCAGTACTTC. It codes for CASSPTSGSKYEQYF.

This chain links TRBV6-6 with TRBJ1-2; 7 bases align to TRBD1. CDR3 length: 15 amino acids. V gave up 2 bases and J gave up 5 bases; unmatched junction bases: 8. In germline, CDR1 is MNHNY, CDR2 SVGAGI (reference sequence). The CDR3 loop reads CASSYGYTGEYGYTF. Here the CDR3 DNA reads TGTGCCAGCAGTTACGGGTATACAGGGGAATATGGCTACACCTTC.

The V gene is TRBV10-3, the J gene TRBJ1-3; 9 bases match TRBD1. V shed 3 bases and J 8 bases; nucleotides not matched to a gene: 8. CDR3 length equals 15 residues. Germline lookup yields CDR1 ENHRY and CDR2 SYGVKD. The CDR3 loop is CAISDSGTGSHTIYF. Here the CDR3 DNA reads TGTGCCATCAGTGACTCCGGGACAGGGAGTCACACCATATATTTT.

V and J are TRBV5-1 and TRBJ1-6; D is unresolved. The V end lost 0 bases, the J end lost 6 bases, and 10 bases lay between the germline ends. This CDR3 region has 15 residues. Looked up from germline, CDR1 is SGHRS and CDR2 is YFSETQ. The CDR3 DNA reads TGCGCCAGCAGCTTGGAAGGGCGGAGTAATTCACCCCTCCACTTT. Translated: CASSLEGRSNSPLHF.

This clone was observed a handful of times. The chain joins TRBV4-1 to TRBJ1-2; a weak D match, TRBD1 (5 bases). The CDR3 runs 15 residues. Per the germline V gene, CDR1 is MGHRA and CDR2 is YSYEKL. With 0 bases removed from V and 8 bases from J, the gap between germline ends came to 16 bases. CDR3 residues: CASSQDSQGSFGYTF. The CDR3 nucleotides are TGCGCCAGCAGCCAAGACTCTCAGGGTAGCTTCGGCTACACCTTC.

V and J are TRBV19 and TRBJ2-2; 9 nucleotides match TRBD1. The CDR3 is 17 residues long. CDR1 is LNHDA and CDR2 is SQIVND in the germline V gene (reference sequence). V was pared by 5 bases and J by 3 bases, with 10 bases of the junction left unmatched. CDR3: CASSSGTGRADTGELFF. CDR3 DNA sequence: TGTGCCAGTAGTTCGGGGACAGGGAGGGCGGACACCGGGGAGCTGTTTTTT.

This clone was observed a few times. CDR3 region: CASSLTSAGEQYF. As DNA, the CDR3 is TGCGCCAGCAGCTTGACCTCAGCGGGCGAGCAGTACTTC. V usage is TRBV5-1 and J usage is TRBJ2-7; perhaps TRBD2 as D (6 bases). Germline lookup yields CDR1 SGHRS and CDR2 YFSETQ. Between the trimmed V and J ends, which lost 1 base and 6 bases, there was a span of 11 bases. This CDR3 has 13 residues.

The J gene is TRBJ2-2, the V gene TRBV7-2; D is unresolved. V was cut by 1 base and J by 6 bases, with 12 bases left in between. CDR3 length: 15 amino acids. Germline V gene sequence: CDR1 SGHTA, CDR2 FQGNSA. The CDR3 sequence: CASSLDAARPGELFF. CDR3 in DNA: TGTGCCAGCAGCTTAGACGCAGCCCGACCCGGGGAGCTGTTTTTT. Based on the CDR3 plus reference TRBV7-2 and TRBJ2-2, the full variable domain is GAGVSQSPSNKVTEKGKDVELRCDPISGHTALYWYRQSLGQGLEFLIYFQGNSAPDKSGLPSDRFSAERTGGSVSTLTIQRTQQEDSAVYLCASSLDAARPGELFFGEGSRLTVL.

In this sample, this clone turned up a few times. This chain joins TRBV18 and TRBJ1-1, with D hard to call. Trimming cost V 2 bases and J 1 base, with 5 bases left between them. This CDR3 comprises 13 residues. Germline CDR1 reads KGHSH; CDR2 reads LQKENI. In nucleotides, the CDR3 is TGTGCCAGCTCACCATTCGGGAACACTGAAGCTTTCTTT. Translation: CASSPFGNTEAFF.